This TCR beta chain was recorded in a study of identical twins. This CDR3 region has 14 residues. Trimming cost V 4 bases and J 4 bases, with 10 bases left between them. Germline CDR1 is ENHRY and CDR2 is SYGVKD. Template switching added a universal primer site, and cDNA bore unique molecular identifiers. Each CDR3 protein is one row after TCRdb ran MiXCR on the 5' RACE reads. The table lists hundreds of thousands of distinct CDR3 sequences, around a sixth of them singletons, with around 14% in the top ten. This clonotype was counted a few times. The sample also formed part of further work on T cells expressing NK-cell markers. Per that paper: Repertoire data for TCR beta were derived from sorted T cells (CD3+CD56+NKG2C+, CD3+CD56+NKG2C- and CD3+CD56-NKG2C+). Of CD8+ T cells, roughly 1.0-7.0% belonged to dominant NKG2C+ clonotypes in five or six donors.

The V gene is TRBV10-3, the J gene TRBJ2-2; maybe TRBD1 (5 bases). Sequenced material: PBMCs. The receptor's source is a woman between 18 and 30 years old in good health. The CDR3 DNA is TGTGCCATCAGTGTGGGGCATCCCACCGGGGAGCTGTTTTTT. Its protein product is CAISVGHPTGELFF.